Shown below are 17 T cell receptor beta chains from a single sample sequenced in a study of blood T cell repertoires in COVID-19. Repertoires were generated with immunoSEQ multiplex PCR, while TCRdb's copy carries only in-frame clones and drops some. Here the sample spans 15,000 to 20,000 clones, 85% to 95% being singletons. The material sequenced was peripheral blood. These receptors were taken from a human donor in a cohort sampled during active COVID-19.

This chain uses TRBV6-2 or TRBV6-3 with TRBJ1-1; TRBD1 might be the D (5 bases). This CDR3 comprises 14 residues. The V end was cut by 5 bases, the J end by 1 base, with 11 bases between. CDR1 is MNHEY, CDR2 SVGEGT, per germline. For the CDR3, the DNA is TGTGCCAGCAGTATCAGGGCACGGAACACTGAAGCTTTCTTT. Protein: CASSIRARNTEAFF.

V is TRBV28 and J is TRBJ2-7, with 7 bases identical to TRBD2. CDR3 length: 14 residues. V was clipped by 5 bases and J by 3 bases; unmatched bases: 7. Looked up from germline, CDR1 is MDHEN and CDR2 is SYDVKM. The CDR3 region has the DNA TGTGCCAGCAGTGCCTCGGGACTATACTACGAGCAGTACTTC. It codes for CASSASGLYYEQYF.

The V and J genes are TRBV7-9 and TRBJ1-5; D possibly corresponds to TRBD1 (5 bases). This CDR3 contains 12 residues. The V and J ends lost 6 bases and 4 bases respectively, with 7 bases between them. Germline CDR1 reads SEHNR; CDR2 reads FQNEAQ (reference sequence). This CDR3 is CASSQGNQPQHF. CDR3 DNA sequence: TGTGCCAGCAGTCAGGGTAATCAGCCCCAGCATTTT.

The chain is built from TRBV25-1 and TRBJ2-5; 12 bases fit TRBD2. Germline assignment: CDR1 MGHDK and CDR2 SYGVNS. V was clipped by 4 bases and J by 5 bases; unmatched bases: 11. This CDR3 region has 17 residues. The CDR3 DNA reads TGTGCCAGCAGTGCCGGGACTAGCGGGTTACAGGCGGAGACCCAGTACTTC. Translating it yields CASSAGTSGLQAETQYF.

The chain uses TRBV7-8 and TRBJ2-7; 9 nucleotides match TRBD2. Germline V gives CDR1 SGHVS, CDR2 FQNEAQ. J lost 7 bases, V lost 5 bases, and 12 bases had no gene match. This CDR3 comprises 15 residues. The CDR3 sequence is CASSPPASGTWEQYF. For the CDR3, the DNA is TGTGCCAGCAGCCCCCCCGCTAGCGGGACTTGGGAGCAGTACTTC.

The CDR3 DNA follows: TGTGCCAGCAGCTTGTGGGCCGGCTGGAACACTGAAGCTTTCTTT. Its protein product is CASSLWAGWNTEAFF. V is TRBV5-8 and J is TRBJ1-1; D ambiguous. The CDR3 spans 15 residues. Germline CDR1 reads SGHTS; CDR2 reads YDEGEE. V lost 1 base and J lost 1, with 11 bases in between.

The sample holds a few counts of this clone. The genes are TRBV7-2 and TRBJ1-6; D perhaps matches TRBD1 (6 bases). Trimming took off 5 bases at V and 11 bases at J, with 16 bases between the two ends. Per germline, CDR1 SGHTA and CDR2 FQGNSA. The CDR3 is 14 residues long. The CDR3 DNA reads TGTGCCAGCAGCCCTGACAGGAACTTTACACCCCTCCACTTT. Its protein product is CASSPDRNFTPLHF.

In its sample, this clone was seen once. The rearrangement uses TRBV6-5 and TRBJ2-3; the match to TRBD2 covers 10 bases. Germline CDR1 and CDR2: MNHEY and SVGAGI. This CDR3 contains 16 residues. The V segment lost 2 bases and the J segment 3 bases; nucleotides outside the gene matches: 5. The CDR3 DNA follows: TGTGCCAGCAGTTACCGCCTAGCGGGAGTGACAGATACGCAGTATTTT. Protein product: CASSYRLAGVTDTQYF.

The chain links TRBV19 to TRBJ2-7, with 7 bases identical to TRBD1. V shed 7 bases and J 6 bases; nucleotides not matched to a gene: 9. The germline gives CDR1 LNHDA, CDR2 SQIVND (reference sequence). This CDR3 spans 13 amino acids. CDR3 sequence reads: CASNRRQGGEQYF. Written as DNA, the CDR3 is TGTGCCAGTAACCGTCGACAGGGCGGCGAGCAGTACTTC.

The chain has TRBV29-1 and TRBJ2-7; D is ambiguous. V was shortened by 7 bases and J by 2 bases, with 9 bases between the two germline ends. Germline values: CDR1 SQVTM, CDR2 ANQGSEA. The CDR3 totals 11 residues. The CDR3 coding sequence is TGCAGCGCCAAAGACACCTACGAGCAGTACTTC. It translates to CSAKDTYEQYF.

The chain combines TRBV9 with TRBJ1-6; D gene ambiguous. The ends were cut back, 0 bases at V and 9 bases at J, with 10 bases in the middle. Germline V gene sequence: CDR1 SGDLS, CDR2 YYNGEE. The CDR3 extends over 14 amino acids. Here the CDR3 reads CASSVGGIGSPLHF. CDR3 nucleotides: TGTGCCAGCAGCGTAGGAGGAATAGGTTCACCCCTCCACTTT.

The chain uses TRBV3-1 (or the pseudogene TRBV3-2) and TRBJ2-3; TRBD2 matches at 7 bases. The CDR3 spans 16 residues. V was clipped by 5 bases and J by 2 bases; unmatched bases: 10. CDR1 and CDR2 from the germline V gene are LGHDT and YNNKEL (reference sequence). For the CDR3, the DNA is TGTGCCAGCAGCGGACATGCGGGGGAGAACACAGATACGCAGTATTTT. Amino acid sequence: CASSGHAGENTDTQYF.

This chain joins TRBV19 and TRBJ2-1, with 7 bases aligning to TRBD2. Germline lookup yields CDR1 LNHDA and CDR2 SQIVND (reference sequence). J lost 1 base, V lost 3 bases, and 3 bases had no gene match. The CDR3 is 15 residues long. This CDR3 reads CASSMGGRSYNEQFF. The CDR3, as DNA: TGTGCCAGTAGTATGGGAGGGAGGTCCTACAATGAGCAGTTCTTC. Using reference TRBV19 and TRBJ2-1 for the parts outside the CDR3, the full variable domain is DGGITQSPKYLFRKEGQNVTLSCEQNLNHDAMYWYRQDPGQGLRLIYYSQIVNDFQKGDIAEGYSVSREKKESFPLTVTSAQKNPTAFYLCASSMGGRSYNEQFFGPGTRLTVL.

The chain links TRBV21-1 to TRBJ2-7; the tabulated D call, TRBD1, remains unverified against the DNA. TRBV21-1 is termed a pseudogene. This CDR3 region has 14 residues. The CDR3 coding sequence is TGTGCCAGCACCCCGACGGGCACAGGGGACGAGCAGTACTTC. Protein sequence: CASTPTGTGDEQYF.

The genes are TRBV5-1 and TRBJ1-1; D remains unclear. Germline CDR1 reads SGHRS; CDR2 reads YFSETQ. The CDR3 is 14 amino acids. Trimming left V 4 bases short and J 2 bases short, with 12 bases between. This CDR3 reads CASSGRDTNTEAFF. The CDR3 coding sequence is TGCGCCAGCAGCGGGCGGGATACCAACACTGAAGCTTTCTTT.

This sequence joins TRBV3-1 (or the pseudogene TRBV3-2) and TRBJ2-1, with 9 positions matching TRBD1. Looked up from germline, CDR1 is LGHDT and CDR2 is YNNKEL (reference sequence). Trimming cost V 4 bases and J 5 bases; bases outside gene matches: 9. CDR3 length equals 16 residues. This CDR3 reads CASSPLQRQGDNEQFF. The CDR3 nucleotides are TGTGCCAGCAGCCCATTACAAAGACAGGGGGACAATGAGCAGTTCTTC.

The V and J genes are TRBV4-3 and TRBJ2-2; D not resolved. In germline, CDR1 is LGHNA, CDR2 YSLEER. The CDR3 sequence is 15 residues long. The V gene lost 0 bases and the J gene lost 7 bases, with 12 bases spanning the gap. For the CDR3, the DNA is TGCGCCAGCAGCCAAGAAATCTCAGGCTACGGGGAGCTGTTTTTT. Protein: CASSQEISGYGELFF.